The 13 T cell receptor beta chains below all came from one sample that was sequenced in a study of cytomegalovirus exposure and HLA in healthy donors. PCR primers comprised 60 Vbeta and 13 Jbeta primers. Repertoires were generated with immunoSEQ multiplex PCR, while TCRdb's copy carries only in-frame clones and drops some. The sample holds 110,000 or so clones, over 75% seen once. Material: PBMCs. The receptors derive from a woman between 18 and 29 years old in good health and CMV-seronegative.

The chain combines TRBV7-2 with TRBJ2-1; 8 nucleotides line up with TRBD1. Germline V gene lookup returns CDR1 SGHTA and CDR2 FQGNSA. The CDR3 extends over 15 amino acids. V was pared by 6 bases and J by 1 base, with 5 bases of the junction left unmatched. The DNA for the CDR3 is TGTGCCAGCAGTCCCGACAGGGGTTCCTACAATGAGCAGTTCTTC. Translating it yields CASSPDRGSYNEQFF. Filled out from reference TRBV7-2 and TRBJ2-1, the complete variable domain reads GAGVSQSPSNKVTEKGKDVELRCDPISGHTALYWYRQSLGQGLEFLIYFQGNSAPDKSGLPSDRFSAERTGGSVSTLTIQRTQQEDSAVYLCASSPDRGSYNEQFFGPGTRLTVL.

J is TRBJ1-3 and V is TRBV7-9; possible D gene TRBD1, 5 bases. Germline CDR1 reads SEHNR; CDR2 reads FQNEAQ (reference sequence). V lost 5 bases to trimming and J lost 2 bases, with 13 bases between them. This CDR3 has 15 amino acids. The DNA of the CDR3 is TGTGCCAGCAGCCCCCCCCGGGGGGCTGGAAACACCATATATTTT. Its translation is CASSPPRGAGNTIYF.

The chain combines TRBV28 with TRBJ2-7; TRBD2 aligns across 10 bases. The CDR3 totals 16 residues. Trimming at V came to 1 base and at J to 2 bases, leaving 5 bases not matched to a gene. Germline values: CDR1 MDHEN, CDR2 SYDVKM. Written as DNA, the CDR3 is TGTGCCAGCAGTTTATCTAGCGGGAGTAGGGCCTACGAGCAGTACTTC. This translates into CASSLSSGSRAYEQYF.

This rearrangement joins TRBV28 to TRBJ2-1; 14 bases are shared with TRBD2. CDR3 size: 16 residues. CDR1 is MDHEN, CDR2 SYDVKM, per germline. The trim removed 4 bases at V and 7 bases at J, leaving 6 bases unmatched. The chain's CDR3 is CASSSRLAGGQNEQFF. DNA of the CDR3: TGTGCCAGCAGTTCTAGACTAGCGGGAGGGCAGAATGAGCAGTTCTTC.

This chain connects TRBV27 to TRBJ2-3; D gene uncertain. V was clipped by 2 bases and J by 0 bases, with 6 bases between them. The CDR3 has 14 residues. Germline CDR1 reads MNHEY; CDR2 reads SMNVEV (reference sequence). The CDR3, as DNA: TGTGCCAGCAGTTTAGTGACTAGCACAGATACGCAGTATTTT. Its translation: CASSLVTSTDTQYF.

On this clone itself: Distinct nucleotide sequences in the sample also encode this CDR3. The chain couples TRBV29-1 to TRBJ2-5; weak D call: TRBD2 (6 bases). Germline V gives CDR1 SQVTM, CDR2 ANQGSEA. V lost 3 bases, J lost 4 bases, and 6 bases lay in between. The CDR3 length is 11 residues. The CDR3 reads CSVEEGETQYF. CDR3 DNA: TGCAGCGTTGAGGAGGGAGAGACCCAGTACTTC.

The rearrangement links TRBV19 to TRBJ1-4, with a possible D match to TRBD1 (5 bases). The V gene lost 7 bases and the J gene lost 11 bases, with 20 bases spanning the gap. CDR1 and CDR2 from the germline V gene are LNHDA and SQIVND (reference sequence). This CDR3 region has 14 residues. The CDR3, as DNA: TGTGCCAGTACCCTGGACATCCTCCCCGGTAAACTGTTTTTT. Translated: CASTLDILPGKLFF.

This clone was seen ten or more times. The chain combines TRBV2 with TRBJ1-5; the D gene is possibly TRBD1 (5 bases). The length of the CDR3 is 14 residues. CDR1 and CDR2 from the germline V gene are SNHLY and FYNNEI. V was clipped by 5 bases and J by 0 bases, with 8 bases between them. The CDR3 region is CASSRQFSNQPQHF. Written as DNA, the CDR3 is TGTGCCAGCAGTCGACAGTTTAGCAATCAGCCCCAGCATTTT. Using reference TRBV2 and TRBJ1-5 for the parts outside the CDR3, the full variable domain is EPEVTQTPSHQVTQMGQEVILRCVPISNHLYFYWYRQILGQKVEFLVSFYNNEISEKSEIFDDQFSVERPDGSNFTLKIRSTKLEDSAMYFCASSRQFSNQPQHFGDGTRLSIL.

This clone was seen only once. At one end the junction does not follow the germline gene, possibly because of a read error. Different DNA sequences within this sample yield the same CDR3. The chain uses TRBV4-1 and TRBJ1-2; weak D call: TRBD1 (5 bases). Germline V lookup: CDR1 MGHRA, CDR2 YSYEKL. This CDR3 is 16 amino acids long. The CDR3 DNA reads as TGCGCCAGCAGTCAAGTTGGTGACAGTCTTAACTATGGCTACACCTTC. Translated: CASSQVGDSLNYGYTF.

The V gene is TRBV6-4, the J gene TRBJ2-3; TRBD2 agrees at 9 bases. V gave up 2 bases and J gave up 2 bases; unmatched junction bases: 2. The length of the CDR3 is 15 residues. The germline gives CDR1 MRHNA, CDR2 SNTAGT. The chain's CDR3 is CASSDGGRDTDTQYF. CDR3 bases: TGTGCCAGCAGTGACGGCGGGAGGGACACAGATACGCAGTATTTT.

The chain combines TRBV30 with TRBJ1-1, with 9 positions matching TRBD1. Germline V gene sequence: CDR1 GTSNPN, CDR2 SVGIG (reference sequence). The length of the CDR3 is 18 residues. Germline trimming cut 2 bases from V and 0 bases from J; bases unmatched to any gene: 13. DNA for the CDR3: TGTGCCTGGAGTCCCGGGGACAGGGTGGGTCTCATGAACACTGAAGCTTTCTTT. As protein: CAWSPGDRVGLMNTEAFF. The full variable domain, completed using reference TRBV30 and TRBJ1-1, is SQTIHQWPATLVQPVGSPLSLECTVEGTSNPNLYWYRQAAGRGLQLLFYSVGIGQISSEVPQNLSASRPQDRQFILSSKKLLLSDSGFYLCAWSPGDRVGLMNTEAFFGQGTRLTVV.

The J gene is TRBJ2-3, the V gene TRBV29-1; unclear D gene. Germline V gene sequence: CDR1 SQVTM, CDR2 ANQGSEA. CDR3 length: 11 residues. V lost 7 bases and J 1 base, leaving 6 bases between the germline ends. The CDR3, as DNA: TGCAGCGCGTCTGGCACAGATACGCAGTATTTT. Encoded protein: CSASGTDTQYF.

This sequence joins TRBV6-1 and TRBJ1-4; the D is unclear. The CDR3 contains 16 residues. In germline, CDR1 is MNHNS, CDR2 SASEGT. Deletions cut 4 bases from V and 2 bases from J, with 14 bases between. The CDR3 spells CASSATSRRTNEKLFF. In nucleotides, the CDR3 is TGTGCCAGCAGTGCGACCTCAAGGAGGACTAATGAAAAACTGTTTTTT.